What follows is one T cell receptor beta chain and its context. Looked up from germline, CDR1 is SQVTM and CDR2 is ANQGSEA. This CDR3 contains 13 residues. Trimming pared 4 bases from V and 5 bases from J, leaving 12 bases between. cDNA libraries for TCR alpha and TCR beta, carrying sample barcodes and UMIs, came from 5'RACE with constant-segment primers. TCRdb recomputed calls from the 5' RACE reads with MiXCR, one row per CDR3 protein. The sample carries 200,000 to 250,000 distinct CDR3 sequences, approximately 15% recorded once. This entry is derived from a study of T-cell memory formation after mild COVID-19.

Sequencing was done on a sample of PBMCs or a T cell subset sorted from them (not recorded which). The origin of this receptor is an adult woman who had mild COVID-19 (a few samples of this study predate the infection). Cell type and time point are not known. The rearrangement links TRBV29-1 to TRBJ2-1; D gene uncertain. CDR3 bases: TGCAGCGTTGTTGTCAGGAGACACAATGAGCAGTTCTTC. Its protein is CSVVVRRHNEQFF.